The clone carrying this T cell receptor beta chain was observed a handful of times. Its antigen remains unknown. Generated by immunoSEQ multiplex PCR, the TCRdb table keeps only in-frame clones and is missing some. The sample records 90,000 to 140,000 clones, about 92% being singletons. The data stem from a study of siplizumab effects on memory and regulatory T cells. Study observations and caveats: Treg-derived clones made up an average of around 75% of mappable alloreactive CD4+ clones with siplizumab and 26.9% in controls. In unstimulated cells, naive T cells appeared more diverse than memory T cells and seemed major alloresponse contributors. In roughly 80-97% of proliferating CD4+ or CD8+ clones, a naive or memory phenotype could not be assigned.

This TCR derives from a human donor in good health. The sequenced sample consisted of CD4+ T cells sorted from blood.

The DNA for the CDR3 is TGTGCCAGCAGCCAAGAAGGTCTGGAAGCTTTCTTT. It codes for CASSQEGLEAFF. The rearrangement uses TRBV4-2 and TRBJ1-1; D not certain. Germline assignment: CDR1 LGHNA and CDR2 YNFKEQ. There are 12 residues in the CDR3. V lost 0 bases and J lost 8, with 7 bases in between.